This T cell receptor beta chain was found in a study of CD8 T cells in Susac syndrome. The RNA input was roughly 0.45 to 1 ug, and it was reverse transcribed with random hexamers. TCRdb processed the immunoSEQ multiplex PCR reads anew with MiXCR; each CDR3 protein has one entry. The sample lists 150,000 to 200,000 distinct CDR3 sequences; around 93% were seen once. Germline lookup yields CDR1 SQVTM and CDR2 ANQGSEA. V lost 8 bases to trimming and J lost 1 base, with 20 bases between them. The CDR3 runs 15 residues. This receptor was taken from a human donor with multiple sclerosis. The V gene is TRBV29-1, the J gene TRBJ1-1; D is possibly TRBD1 (5 bases). Specimen: CD4+ T cells from PBMCs. The CDR3, as DNA: TGCAGCTCTCAAGAGGACACACAAAGGAACACTGAAGCTTTCTTT. This encodes CSSQEDTQRNTEAFF.